The rows below give T cell receptor beta chains drawn from one sample of a study of CD4 T cells in relation to SARS-CoV-2 and coronaviruses. No antigens are known for them. Sequenced by immunoSEQ multiplex PCR; TCRdb stores in-frame clones only, minus some. Of tens of thousands of clones listed, around 78% are singletons. The sequencing sample was made of CD4+ T cells from PBMCs, cultured in vitro. Receptors were obtained from a human donor in good health. Each CDR3 is given with its conserved first and last residue. D genes are given only for firm matches. Where a row states a size, it is once, few, many or the class of an expanded clone; other rows omit it.

TRBV12-3/TRBV12-4	-	-	TRBJ2-7	TGTGCCAGCAGGGGGCTTGGGTACGAGCAGTACTTC	CASRGLGYEQYF
TRBV5-1	TRBD1	once	TRBJ1-5	TGCGCCAGCAGCTCGGCAGGGGGCCAGGATCAGCCCCAGCATTTT	CASSSAGGQDQPQHF
TRBV2	-	once	TRBJ2-7	TGTGCCAGCAGTGTAGCGTCGAGCTCCTACGAGCAGTACTTC	CASSVASSSYEQYF
TRBV24-1	-	-	TRBJ2-7	TGTGCCACCAGTGTGCAAGGGGGCGAGCAGTACTTC	CATSVQGGEQYF
TRBV19	-	once	TRBJ1-1	TGTGCCAGTAGTATTTCAGTGAACACTGAAGCTTTCTTT	CASSISVNTEAFF
TRBV30	-	-	TRBJ1-1	TGTGCCTGGAGTGTACGGGTCCCGGCTGAAGCTTTCTTT	CAWSVRVPAEAFF
TRBV10-3	-	few	TRBJ1-2	TGTGCCATCAGCATGGACGGGGACTATGGCTACACCTTC	CAISMDGDYGYTF
TRBV27	-	once	TRBJ2-1	TGTGCCAGCAGTCGGGCTGTCACTAGCAGCAATGAGCAGTTCTTC	CASSRAVTSSNEQFF
TRBV28	TRBD2	-	TRBJ2-7	TGTGCCAGCTTTAGAAGCGGGAGTATCGAGCAGTACTTC	CASFRSGSIEQYF
TRBV11-2	TRBD2	-	TRBJ2-1	TGTGCCAGCAGCTTAGATTGGGGGGGAGGGCCGGGGGATGAGCAGTTCTTC	CASSLDWGGGPGDEQFF
TRBV27	TRBD2	once	TRBJ2-5	TGTGCCAGCAGTTTAAGACTAGCGGGAGGACAGACCCAGTACTTC	CASSLRLAGGQTQYF
TRBV12-5	-	-	TRBJ2-3	TGTGCTAGTGGTTTGGTGCGGGACGGCAAAGCTACAGATACGCAGTATTTT	CASGLVRDGKATDTQYF
TRBV27	-	-	TRBJ2-7	TGTGCCAGCAGTTTTGGGGGTTTCCTATCGGGTGAGCAGTACTTC	CASSFGGFLSGEQYF
TRBV29-1	TRBD1	-	TRBJ1-1	TGCAGCGTTGAGGGACAGGGGATGAACACTGAAGCTTTCTTT	CSVEGQGMNTEAFF
TRBV5-1	TRBD1	-	TRBJ1-4	TGCGCCAGCAGCCTGACAGGGGGAAGTGAAAAACTGTTTTTT	CASSLTGGSEKLFF
TRBV12-5	-	few	TRBJ1-3	TGTGCTAGTTATGGAAGCTCTGGAAACACCATATATTTT	CASYGSSGNTIYF
TRBV11-1	TRBD1	-	TRBJ2-1	TGTGCCAGCAGCCCCGAGTTTGGGACAGGAAATGGTGAGCAGTTCTTC	CASSPEFGTGNGEQFF
TRBV7-3	-	-	TRBJ1-1	TGTGCCAGCAGCTTAAATGGTGCCAGGCCAGGTGAAGCTTTCTTT	CASSLNGARPGEAFF
TRBV5-1	-	-	TRBJ2-3	TGCGCCAGCAGCTTGGCCAGGAGGACCGACGGCACAGATACGCAGTATTTT	CASSLARRTDGTDTQYF
TRBV5-1	-	-	TRBJ1-1	TGCGCCAGCAGCTTTAAACAGAACACTGAAGCTTTCTTT	CASSFKQNTEAFF
TRBV5-4	-	-	TRBJ2-3	TGTGCCAGCAGCTTAGTCCAGGCGCCCCAAGTCGATACGCAGTATTTT	CASSLVQAPQVDTQYF
TRBV4-2	-	-	TRBJ1-3	TGTGCCAGCAGCCAAGAAAAGAGGGCCCTCTCTGGAAACACCATATATTTT	CASSQEKRALSGNTIYF
TRBV13	-	-	TRBJ2-7	TGTGCCAGCAGCACCCGGCCCGGCCACGAGCAGTACTTC	CASSTRPGHEQYF
TRBV18	-	-	TRBJ2-2	TGTGCCAGCTCCCCGGGGCAGACGAACACCGGGGAGCTGTTTTTT	CASSPGQTNTGELFF
TRBV6-5	TRBD1	once	TRBJ2-1	TGTGCCAGCAGTCCTGGACAGGGCCGACTAAATGAGCAGTTCTTC	CASSPGQGRLNEQFF
TRBV18	-	once	TRBJ1-4	TGTGCCAGCTCAGGGGGCGAGTTTGAAAAACTGTTTTTT	CASSGGEFEKLFF
TRBV4-1	TRBD1	-	TRBJ1-1	TGCGCCAGCAGCGACAGGGTAGGTACTGAAGCTTTCTTT	CASSDRVGTEAFF
TRBV5-1	-	-	TRBJ2-5	TGCGCCAGCCGCGGGGAAGAGACCCAGTACTTC	CASRGEETQYF
TRBV10-1	-	-	TRBJ2-1	TGCGCCAGCAGTGGTGGGGGCGGTCAGTTCTTC	CASSGGGGQFF
TRBV5-1	TRBD2	-	TRBJ2-1	TGCGCCAGCAGCGCCGAGACTAGCGGGAGTTCTGAGCAGTTCTTC	CASSAETSGSSEQFF
TRBV1	-	once	TRBJ2-3	TGCACCAGCAGCCAAAGGAGGGGACAGAGTAGCACAGATACGCAGTATTTT	CTSSQRRGQSSTDTQYF
TRBV9	TRBD2	-	TRBJ2-7	TGTGCCAGCAGCGTAGCCCCAGCGGGAGGTTCCTACGAGCAGTACTTC	CASSVAPAGGSYEQYF
TRBV5-6	-	-	TRBJ2-2	TGTGCCAGCAGCTTTACTGGGGGGTCGGGCGTCACCGGGGAGCTGTTTTTT	CASSFTGGSGVTGELFF
TRBV5-1	-	-	TRBJ2-2	TGCGCCAGCAGCCCCCCCGGAGGGACGGGCACCGGGGAGCTGTTTTTT	CASSPPGGTGTGELFF
TRBV6-5	-	-	TRBJ2-3	TGTGCCAGCCAACGCTGGGGCCCAGATACGCAGTATTTT	CASQRWGPDTQYF
TRBV5-4	TRBD2	-	TRBJ2-3	TGTGCCAGCAGCCCAGGCCTCTCTAGCGGAACTAGCACAGATACGCAGTATTTT	CASSPGLSSGTSTDTQYF
TRBV19	TRBD1	-	TRBJ2-3	TGTGCCAGTAGTCTACGGGGACAGCGCTCCACAGATACGCAGTATTTT	CASSLRGQRSTDTQYF
TRBV30	TRBD1	few	TRBJ1-5	TGTGCCTGGAGTGTGGGACAGGGGGGGAATCAGCCCCAGCATTTT	CAWSVGQGGNQPQHF
TRBV11-2	TRBD1	-	TRBJ1-1	TGTGCCAGCAGCTCCTTCGCAGGGGGCACTGAAGCTTTCTTT	CASSSFAGGTEAFF
TRBV2	TRBD1	few	TRBJ1-1	TGTGCCAGCAGGGCCCGTTTAGACAGGGCTGAAGCTTTCTTT	CASRARLDRAEAFF
TRBV6-6	-	-	TRBJ1-2	TGTGCCAGCAGTAGCGGGGATTCTAACTATGGCTACACCTTC	CASSSGDSNYGYTF
TRBV18	-	-	TRBJ1-2	TGTGCCAGCTCACCTTCGGCTGCCTCCTATGGCTACACCTTC	CASSPSAASYGYTF
TRBV6-6	-	-	TRBJ1-1	TGTGCCAGCAGACCCCTGCCGGGACAGAACACTGAAGCTTTCTTT	CASRPLPGQNTEAFF
TRBV6-5	TRBD1	-	TRBJ1-5	TGTGCCAGCAGATCGACAGGGGGTAGCAATCAGCCCCAGCATTTT	CASRSTGGSNQPQHF
TRBV28	-	-	TRBJ2-7	TGTGCCAGCAACGGACAGTTGGCCGGGTACGAGCAGTACTTC	CASNGQLAGYEQYF
TRBV6-5	-	-	TRBJ1-2	TGTGCCAGCAGTTACAAACCTAACTATGGCTACACCTTC	CASSYKPNYGYTF